The 25 T cell receptor beta chains presented below share a single source sample, sequenced in a study of shared clonotypes between healthy human individuals. The repertoire was sequenced with immunoSEQ multiplex PCR; TCRdb's copy has only in-frame clones and lacks some. The repertoire includes approximately 590,000 clones, 95% to 96% of them detected once, and 0.085% to 0.11% sits in the top ten. CD8 cells classed as naive were CD45RO-negative and positively selected for CCR7, excluding terminally differentiated effector memory CD45RA+ cells. Sequenced material: naive CD8+ T cells sorted from blood. These receptors were taken from a woman aged 25-40 years in good health.

V usage is TRBV11-2 and J usage is TRBJ2-1; possibly TRBD2 for D (6 bases). The germline V and J ends were trimmed by 5 bases and 8 bases, with 25 bases remaining between them. Germline V gene sequence: CDR1 SGHAT, CDR2 FQNNGV. This CDR3 spans 17 amino acids. CDR3 nucleotides: TGTGCCAGCAGCCCAAACAGTTATCAGGAGGGCGGCTATGAGCAGTTCTTC. Translation gives CASSPNSYQEGGYEQFF. Full variable domain (rest looked up from reference TRBV11-2 and TRBJ2-1): EAGVAQSPRYKIIEKRQSVAFWCNPISGHATLYWYQQILGQGPKLLIQFQNNGVVDDSQLPKDRFSAERLKGVDSTLKIQPAKLEDSAVYLCASSPNSYQEGGYEQFFGPGTRLTVL.

This chain uses TRBV7-9 with TRBJ2-2; 8 bases map to TRBD1. Per germline, CDR1 SEHNR and CDR2 FQNEAQ (reference sequence). After removal of 5 bases from V and 5 bases from J, the junction contained 7 bases not matched to a gene. The CDR3 extends over 15 amino acids. The CDR3 region has the DNA TGTGCCAGCAGCCCAGGACAGGGAAAGACCGGGGAGCTGTTTTTT. Translated: CASSPGQGKTGELFF.

V and J are TRBV5-8 and TRBJ2-1; 7 bases fit TRBD1. Per the germline V gene, CDR1 is SGHTS and CDR2 is YDEGEE. V shed 2 bases and J 6 bases; nucleotides not matched to a gene: 14. The CDR3 length is 17 residues. The CDR3 DNA follows: TGTGCCAGCAGCTTCAACCTTTTGGACAGGCAGACCAATGAGCAGTTCTTC. Its translation is CASSFNLLDRQTNEQFF. Full variable domain (missing parts from reference TRBV5-8 and TRBJ2-1): EAGVTQSPTHLIKTRGQQATLRCSPISGHTSVYWYQQALGLGLQFLLWYDEGEERNRGNFPPRFSGRQFPNYSSELNVNALELEDSALYLCASSFNLLDRQTNEQFFGPGTRLTVL.

This clone was found once. The rearrangement links TRBV5-5 to TRBJ1-5; 7 bases align to TRBD1. Trimming removed 4 bases from V and 5 bases from J; junction bases left unmatched: 6. CDR1 is SGHKS and CDR2 is YYEKEE in the germline V gene (reference sequence). There are 14 residues in the CDR3. The CDR3 DNA follows: TGTGCCAGCAGCCAAGACAGGGCATATCAGCCCCAGCATTTT. This codes for CASSQDRAYQPQHF.

The table lists this clone with a count of one. The J gene is TRBJ2-7, the V gene TRBV2; no reliable D call. The germline gives CDR1 SNHLY, CDR2 FYNNEI. The CDR3 runs to 12 residues. V was shortened by 8 bases and J by 5 bases, with 13 bases between the two germline ends. CDR3 in DNA: TGTGCCAGCCGTCGGGCCCCGGACGAGCAGTACTTC. Protein product: CASRRAPDEQYF.

CDR3 DNA: TGTGCCAGCAGCTTTGCGACAGGGCTCTACGAGCAGTACTTC. Residues: CASSFATGLYEQYF. The chain couples TRBV5-6 to TRBJ2-7; 7 bases match TRBD1. The CDR3 runs to 14 residues. CDR1 and CDR2 (germline): SGHDT, YYEEEE. Unmatched junction bases numbered 5, after V lost 2 bases and J lost 3 bases.

The chain uses TRBV1 and TRBJ2-2; the table gives TRBD2 as D, unverified against the DNA. TRBV1 is a known pseudogene. This CDR3 has 18 residues. The CDR3 region has the DNA TGCACCAGCAGCCCCGGACTAGCGGGAGTATGTAACACCGGGGAGCTGTTTTTT. Translation gives CTSSPGLAGVCNTGELFF.

In this sample, this clone turned up once. The chain carries TRBV29-1 and TRBJ2-3, with unresolved D. Germline V gene data show CDR1 as SQVTM and CDR2 as ANQGSEA. This CDR3 comprises 16 residues. Trimming shortened V by 6 bases and J by 2 bases, and 21 bases separated the two germline ends. For the CDR3, the DNA is TGCAGCGTGGCCCCTGCTCCCGGTTCCTACACAGATACGCAGTATTTT. Its protein is CSVAPAPGSYTDTQYF.

This chain links TRBV27 with TRBJ2-2, with 10 bases fitting TRBD1. This CDR3 region has 17 residues. CDR1 is MNHEY and CDR2 is SMNVEV in the germline V gene (reference sequence). V lost 5 bases, J lost 4 bases, and 10 bases stayed unmatched. The CDR3 nucleotides are TGTGCCAGCAGTCCCCTCTATGGGACAGGGGTCACCGGGGAGCTGTTTTTT. Protein product: CASSPLYGTGVTGELFF.

The CDR3 DNA sequence: TGTGCCAGCAGTGTTTCCGCAGTCGTATACAATGAGCAGTTCTTC. It yields the protein CASSVSAVVYNEQFF. The chain carries TRBV2 and TRBJ2-1; no reliable D call. The CDR3 sequence is 15 residues long. The germline V gene has CDR1 SNHLY and CDR2 FYNNEI. V dropped 4 bases and J dropped 4 bases, with 14 bases sitting between them.

The rearrangement uses TRBV7-8 and TRBJ2-1, with 8 bases aligning to TRBD2. Trimming removed 0 bases from V and 6 bases from J; junction bases left unmatched: 16. Germline V gives CDR1 SGHVS, CDR2 FQNEAQ. This CDR3 has 19 amino acids. The CDR3 bases are TGTGCCAGCAGCTTAGCCCTGGGGGTTTTGAAGCGGGAGCTCAATGAGCAGTTCTTC. Amino acid sequence: CASSLALGVLKRELNEQFF.

The genes are TRBV19 and TRBJ2-1, with D uncertain. The V gene lost 7 bases and the J gene lost 6 bases, with 10 bases spanning the gap. The CDR3 extends over 12 amino acids. Germline V CDR1 and CDR2: LNHDA, SQIVND (reference sequence). The CDR3 sequence is CASNKWGNEQFF. CDR3 DNA sequence: TGTGCCAGTAATAAGTGGGGCAATGAGCAGTTCTTC.

The J gene is TRBJ2-1, the V gene TRBV25-1; D remains ambiguous. This CDR3 is built from 12 residues. V gave up 1 base and J gave up 5 bases, with 3 bases separating them. Germline CDR1 is MGHDK and CDR2 is SYGVNS. CDR3 loop: CASSELDNEQFF. The CDR3 nucleotides are TGTGCCAGCAGTGAATTAGACAATGAGCAGTTCTTC.

The V call is TRBV13, the J call TRBJ2-7; TRBD2 aligns across 12 bases. The V gene's germline CDR1 is PRHDT and CDR2 FYEKMQ (reference sequence). The CDR3 has 15 residues. J lost 6 bases, V lost 0 bases, and 3 bases had no gene match. CDR3: CASSLGPSGRAEQYF. The CDR3 bases are TGTGCCAGCAGCTTAGGCCCTAGCGGGAGGGCCGAGCAGTACTTC.

This clone was recorded a few times. This chain joins TRBV6-5 and TRBJ2-7; TRBD1 matches at 9 bases. The CDR3 length is 15 residues. V lost 5 bases to trimming and J lost 0 bases; unmatched junction nucleotides: 5. Germline CDR1 is MNHEY and CDR2 is SVGAGI. CDR3 DNA sequence: TGTGCCAGCAGTGCCCGACAGGGGGTCTCCTACGAGCAGTACTTC. Residues: CASSARQGVSYEQYF.

The chain employs TRBV28 and TRBJ2-1, with D perhaps TRBD2 (6 bases). CDR1 is MDHEN and CDR2 is SYDVKM in the germline V gene. Deletions cut 2 bases from V and 4 bases from J, with 9 bases between. This CDR3 is 14 amino acids long. The CDR3 DNA follows: TGTGCCAGCAGTTTACGGCTAGCGTACAATGAGCAGTTCTTC. This translates into CASSLRLAYNEQFF.

This sequence joins TRBV6-4 and TRBJ2-7, with TRBD2 identical over 13 bases. The CDR3 length is 15 residues. CDR1 is MRHNA, CDR2 SNTAGT, per germline. The V and J ends lost 6 bases and 2 bases, in that order; junction bases with no gene match: 4. The CDR3 sequence is CASRELAGGPYEQYF. Here the CDR3 DNA reads TGTGCCAGCAGAGAACTAGCGGGAGGGCCCTACGAGCAGTACTTC.

The V call is TRBV28, the J call TRBJ2-7, with a possible D match to TRBD2 (5 bases). CDR3 length: 14 amino acids. CDR1 and CDR2 from the germline V gene are MDHEN and SYDVKM. Trimming took 4 bases from V and 2 from J, leaving 12 bases between them. CDR3 amino acids: CASSSQLGTYEQYF. DNA for the CDR3: TGTGCCAGCAGTTCCCAGCTCGGGACCTACGAGCAGTACTTC.

The chain combines TRBV28 with TRBJ2-7, with 7 bases that match TRBD1. V shed 4 bases, J shed 3 bases, and the junction held 12 bases outside the gene matches. The germline V gene has CDR1 MDHEN and CDR2 SYDVKM. The CDR3 consists of 16 residues. The CDR3 DNA is TGTGCCAGCAGTTCTCTCCGACAGGGAAGGTACTACGAGCAGTACTTC. Translated, it gives CASSSLRQGRYYEQYF.

The V call is TRBV29-1, the J call TRBJ2-1; D may correspond to TRBD1 or TRBD2 (5 bases each). V lost 3 bases, J lost 9 bases, and 6 bases lay in between. The CDR3 consists of 10 residues. Germline V lookup: CDR1 SQVTM, CDR2 ANQGSEA. CDR3 DNA sequence: TGCAGCGTTGAGGGGGTTGAGCAGTTCTTC. Protein product: CSVEGVEQFF.

This chain links TRBV28 with TRBJ1-1; D unclear. The germline V gene has CDR1 MDHEN and CDR2 SYDVKM. CDR3 length: 13 residues. Deletions cut 5 bases from V and 1 base from J, with 8 bases between. The CDR3 DNA follows: TGTGCCAGCAGTCCGGGTCCGAACACTGAAGCTTTCTTT. The encoded protein is CASSPGPNTEAFF.

The chain uses TRBV5-6 and TRBJ1-2; D not certain. The germline V gene encodes CDR1 SGHDT and CDR2 YYEEEE. Trimming took 5 bases from V and 4 from J, leaving 18 bases between them. This CDR3 is 15 amino acids long. The CDR3 loop is CASSRTSPFVYGYTF. CDR3 DNA: TGTGCCAGCAGTAGAACGTCGCCTTTCGTCTATGGCTACACCTTC.

The chain recombines TRBV27 with TRBJ2-1, with 8 bases aligning to TRBD2. V dropped 5 bases and J dropped 3; count of bases not matched to a gene: 12. Germline V CDR1 and CDR2: MNHEY, SMNVEV (reference sequence). CDR3 length equals 17 residues. Here the CDR3 DNA reads TGTGCCAGCAGTCTCCCCCCTGGTAGCGGGAACTACAATGAGCAGTTCTTC. Amino acids: CASSLPPGSGNYNEQFF.

CDR3 in amino acids: CASSLRTGEETQYF. The CDR3 DNA is TGTGCCAGCAGCCTCCGGACAGGAGAAGAGACCCAGTACTTC. This chain connects TRBV11-2 to TRBJ2-5, with TRBD1 identical over 7 bases. Looked up from germline, CDR1 is SGHAT and CDR2 is FQNNGV. The CDR3 sequence is 14 residues long. Trimming cost V 5 bases and J 3 bases; bases outside gene matches: 6.

A single count supports this clone. CDR3 amino acids: CASSFVGSGYTF. CDR3 DNA: TGTGCCAGCAGCTTTGTCGGCTCCGGCTACACCTTC. This rearrangement joins TRBV2 to TRBJ1-2; no firm D call. Trimming left V 6 bases short and J 8 bases short, with 13 bases between. This CDR3 is built from 12 residues. Germline CDR1 reads SNHLY; CDR2 reads FYNNEI.